Following are 7 T cell receptor beta chains from one sample sequenced in a study of T cell changes during pregnancy in multiple sclerosis. TCRdb keeps only in-frame clones here, not all; method: immunoSEQ multiplex PCR. The sample lists tens of thousands of clones, 90% to 95% seen once, with roughly 2.5% in the top ten. The material was peripheral blood, obtained in the second trimester of pregnancy. The receptors derive from a female donor with multiple sclerosis, enrolled in a pregnancy study.

The chain carries TRBV6-1 and TRBJ2-5, with D maybe TRBD2 (6 bases). The CDR3 runs 16 residues. Germline V gene lookup returns CDR1 MNHNS and CDR2 SASEGT. Trimming pared 4 bases from V and 5 bases from J, leaving 20 bases between. The CDR3 DNA sequence: TGTGCCAGCAGTGGGATTACGGGAGCCACCAAGGAGACCCAGTACTTC. Translated: CASSGITGATKETQYF.

The chain employs TRBV4-2 and TRBJ2-6; 12 bases line up with TRBD1. Germline-derived CDR1 and CDR2 are LGHNA and YNFKEQ. With 5 bases clipped from V and 0 bases from J, the junction kept 8 bases outside the gene matches. The CDR3 contains 19 residues. CDR3 nucleotides: TGTGCCAGCAGCGCCCCGGGACAGGGGGCTAGCTCTGGGGCCAACGTCCTGACTTTC. Its protein is CASSAPGQGASSGANVLTF.

This clone occurred a few times. The chain carries TRBV2 and TRBJ1-2, with unresolved D. Germline V gene sequence: CDR1 SNHLY, CDR2 FYNNEI. The CDR3 extends over 13 amino acids. V lost 0 bases and J lost 7, with 9 bases in between. Here the CDR3 DNA reads TGTGCCAGCAGTGAAGCCCCGAGGGCTGGCTACACCTTC. Its protein is CASSEAPRAGYTF.

The V call is TRBV7-9, the J call TRBJ2-3; 13 bases map to TRBD2. Trimming cost V 6 bases and J 6 bases; bases outside gene matches: 6. Germline V CDR1 and CDR2: SEHNR, FQNEAQ (reference sequence). This CDR3 is built from 15 residues. In DNA, the CDR3 is TGTGCCAGCAGTCGCACTAGCGGGGGGGCGGATACGCAGTATTTT. Encoded protein: CASSRTSGGADTQYF.

The V and J genes are TRBV27 and TRBJ2-7; the D gene is possibly TRBD1 (6 bases). Germline CDR1 is MNHEY and CDR2 is SMNVEV (reference sequence). Trimming left V 7 bases short and J 3 bases short, with 16 bases between. This CDR3 has 14 residues. CDR3 in DNA: TGTGCCAGCATGCACTCGACAGGCAACTACGAGCAGTACTTC. Translating gives CASMHSTGNYEQYF.

The chain uses TRBV11-2 and TRBJ1-4; no clear D gene. The CDR3 spans 15 residues. V was trimmed by 4 bases and J by 4 bases, leaving 13 bases between them. CDR1 is SGHAT and CDR2 is FQNNGV in the germline V gene. The CDR3 DNA sequence: TGTGCCAGCAGCTCCGGACTGGGCCTTAATGAAAAACTGTTTTTT. Translation: CASSSGLGLNEKLFF.

This clone was counted once. This rearrangement joins TRBV27 to TRBJ2-7; possibly TRBD2 for D (6 bases). CDR3 length: 14 residues. Germline assignment: CDR1 MNHEY and CDR2 SMNVEV (reference sequence). V was pared by 6 bases and J by 0 bases, with 12 bases between. CDR3 nucleotides: TGTGCCAGCAGGCCGGGACTCAGCTCCTACGAGCAGTACTTC. It yields the protein CASRPGLSSYEQYF.